This entry lists 9 T cell receptor beta chains sequenced from one sample in a study of blood T cell repertoires in COVID-19. TCRdb's table, derived via immunoSEQ multiplex PCR, lists solely in-frame clones and lacks some. The top ten clones hold approximately 4.2% of a sample with around 270,000 clones, 80% to 90% of them seen once. Sequencing was carried out using peripheral blood. The receptor source for this set is a man aged 40-49 years with acute or convalescent COVID-19.

The rearrangement links TRBV5-1 to TRBJ2-3, with D perhaps TRBD2 (5 bases). The germline gives CDR1 SGHRS, CDR2 YFSETQ. The ends were cut back, 0 bases at V and 4 bases at J, with 9 bases in the middle. The CDR3 has 14 residues. The CDR3 DNA is TGCGCCAGCAGCTTGGCCGGGAACGCAGATACGCAGTATTTT. Translated: CASSLAGNADTQYF.

V gene TRBV6-5 combines with J gene TRBJ1-1; D gene ambiguous. Trimming left V 4 bases short and J 10 bases short, with 10 bases between. Germline V gene sequence: CDR1 MNHEY, CDR2 SVGAGI. The CDR3 extends over 11 amino acids. CDR3 nucleotide sequence: TGTGCCAGCAGTTCTTTTAACGGAGCTTTCTTT. Translation: CASSSFNGAFF.

The chain links TRBV10-2 to TRBJ1-1, with 7 nucleotides matching TRBD1. The germline gives CDR1 WSHSY, CDR2 SAAADI. V was clipped by 6 bases and J by 3 bases; unmatched bases: 4. The CDR3 loop spans 13 amino acids. This CDR3 reads CASSDDRDTEAFF. The CDR3 DNA is TGCGCCAGCAGCGACGACAGGGACACTGAAGCTTTCTTT.

J is TRBJ1-6 and V is TRBV14; TRBD1 is a possible D gene (6 bases). Germline-derived CDR1 and CDR2 are SGHDN and FVKESK. The germline V and J ends were trimmed by 0 bases and 0 bases, with 12 bases remaining between them. The CDR3 is 18 amino acids. The CDR3 is CASSQDGQLSSYNSPLHF. The CDR3 bases are TGTGCCAGCAGCCAAGATGGACAGCTGAGCTCCTATAATTCACCCCTCCACTTT.

The V and J genes are TRBV7-2 and TRBJ2-3; 7 nucleotides agree with TRBD2. The CDR3 contains 15 residues. The ends lost 5 bases at V and 1 base at J; junction bases unmatched: 6. Looked up from germline, CDR1 is SGHTA and CDR2 is FQGNSA. CDR3 sequence reads: CASSLTSRGTDTQYF. As DNA, the CDR3 is TGTGCCAGCAGCCTGACTAGCCGCGGCACAGATACGCAGTATTTT.

The chain links TRBV19 to TRBJ1-5, with D uncertain. This CDR3 has 13 amino acids. Germline loops: CDR1 LNHDA, CDR2 SQIVND (reference sequence). The V gene lost 1 base and the J gene lost 5 bases, with 6 bases spanning the gap. As DNA, the CDR3 is TGTGCCAGTAGTATAGGAGTCTATCAGCCCCAGCATTTT. Protein sequence: CASSIGVYQPQHF.

The genes are TRBV18 and TRBJ1-4, with D possibly TRBD1 on 5 matching bases. Trimming stripped 5 bases from V and 8 bases from J, with 12 bases between. The CDR3 extends over 13 amino acids. Germline V CDR1 and CDR2: KGHSH, LQKENI. Written as DNA, the CDR3 is TGTGCCAGCTCATCCACTAAGGGGGAAAAACTGTTTTTT. This sequence encodes CASSSTKGEKLFF.

The gene calls are TRBV29-1 and TRBJ2-7, with TRBD1 matching 10 bases. V lost 6 bases, J lost 3 bases, and 5 bases stayed unmatched. The germline V gene has CDR1 SQVTM and CDR2 ANQGSEA. CDR3 length: 13 amino acids. The CDR3 region has the DNA TGCAGCGTGGAGGGGACAGGGGACTACGAGCAGTACTTC. This codes for CSVEGTGDYEQYF.

V usage is TRBV12-3 or TRBV12-4 and J usage is TRBJ2-7, with 7 bases matching TRBD1. Losses at the gene ends were 7 bases for V and 5 bases for J; bases not matched to a gene: 5. The CDR3 covers 12 residues. The CDR3 DNA sequence: TGTGCCAGCACCGGACAGGCCCACGAGCAGTACTTC. Its translation is CASTGQAHEQYF.